This TCR beta chain was profiled in a study of PD-L1 blockade in urothelial cancer. Study at large: Counts from blood samples showed a median of 141,255 T cells.

The CDR3 contains 14 residues. Germline V gene sequence: CDR1 WNHNN, CDR2 SYGVQD (reference sequence). V shed 5 bases and J shed 1 base, with 11 bases lying between them. Documented time point: pretreatment peripheral blood. Patients yielded 1 to 8 samples each, pretreatment and on-treatment. The assay was immunoSEQ multiplex PCR, and TCRdb's table has in-frame clones only and misses some. The profile covers 85,000 to 95,000 clones, with 89% appearing a single time and 0.97% taken by the ten largest. Sequencing was performed on PBMCs, taken around atezolizumab (anti-PD-L1) treatment. The receptor was derived from a woman at least 80 years old with urothelial cancer. This sequence joins TRBV10-1 and TRBJ1-1; D perhaps matches TRBD1 (6 bases). CDR3 coding DNA: TGCGCCAGCAGTCGGACAGCGACGAACACTGAAGCTTTCTTT. Protein: CASSRTATNTEAFF.